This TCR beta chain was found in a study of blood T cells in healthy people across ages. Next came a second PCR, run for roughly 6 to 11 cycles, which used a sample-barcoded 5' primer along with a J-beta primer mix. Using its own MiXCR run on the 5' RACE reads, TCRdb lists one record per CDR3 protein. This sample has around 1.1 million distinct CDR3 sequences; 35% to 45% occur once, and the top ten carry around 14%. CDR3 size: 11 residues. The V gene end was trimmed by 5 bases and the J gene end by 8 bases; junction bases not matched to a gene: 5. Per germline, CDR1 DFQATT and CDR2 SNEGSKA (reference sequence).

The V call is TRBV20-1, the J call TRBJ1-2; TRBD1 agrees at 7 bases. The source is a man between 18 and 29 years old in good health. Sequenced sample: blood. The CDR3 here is CSALSGQGYTF. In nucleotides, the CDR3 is TGCAGTGCTCTCTCGGGACAGGGCTACACCTTC.